Given below is one TCR beta chain in context. Antigen: not known. This entry comes from a study of T cell responses to AZD1222 COVID-19 vaccine. Across the study: Second-dose recipients at about 4 or about 12 weeks were treated as one pooled group.

The protocol was immunoSEQ multiplex PCR, while the TCRdb copy is restricted to in-frame clones and leaves out a portion. The repertoire consists of about 110,000 clones, with about 88% occurring once and the leading ten covering approximately 19%. This CDR3 spans 13 amino acids. Germline values: CDR1 LNHDA, CDR2 SQIVND (reference sequence). V shed 9 bases and J shed 7 bases, with 18 bases lying between them. Study outcomes and limitations: Mapped onto spike, vaccine-associated CD4 TCRs spanned it and were dominant at 160-218 and 743-854. No repertoire was sampled before or during the peak T cell response, only after it.

The material was peripheral blood, obtained on day 0 of AZD1222 vaccination. The rearrangement uses TRBV19 and TRBJ1-1; possibly TRBD1 for D (6 bases). The TCR originated in an adult in good health. The DNA of the CDR3 is TGTGCCAGCCAAGTTGGGGGGGGCCGTGAAGCTTTCTTT. It is translated as CASQVGGGREAFF. The full variable domain, with the rest looked up from reference TRBV19 and TRBJ1-1, is DGGITQSPKYLFRKEGQNVTLSCEQNLNHDAMYWYRQDPGQGLRLIYYSQIVNDFQKGDIAEGYSVSREKKESFPLTVTSAQKNPTAFYLCASQVGGGREAFFGQGTRLTVV.